Presented here are 11 T cell receptor beta chains from one specimen sequenced in a study of OX40 agonist ivuxolimab in advanced cancers. This table comes from immunoSEQ multiplex PCR, and its TCRdb copy is limited to in-frame clones, with some not included. The sample includes tens of thousands of clones, approximately 90% of them seen just once. Material: CD4+ or CD8+ T cells sorted from blood, obtained in a trial of the OX40 agonist ivuxolimab. The receptors stem from an adult with an advanced solid tumor such as melanoma, head and neck, liver or kidney cancer.

This chain joins TRBV5-1 and TRBJ2-3; no clear D. The germline V gene encodes CDR1 SGHRS and CDR2 YFSETQ. The CDR3 length is 11 residues. V lost 0 bases and J lost 6, with 2 bases in between. The CDR3 DNA is TGCGCCAGCAGCTTGGCGGATACGCAGTATTTT. It encodes CASSLADTQYF.

The chain is built from TRBV7-2 and TRBJ2-5, with a tentative D call TRBD1 (5 bases). Germline V gene sequence: CDR1 SGHTA, CDR2 FQGNSA. The CDR3 has 15 residues. The germline V and J ends were trimmed by 0 bases and 5 bases, with 13 bases remaining between them. Written as DNA, the CDR3 is TGTGCCAGCAGCTTAGCGGGGCAGGGCGGCGAGACCCAGTACTTC. Translated, it gives CASSLAGQGGETQYF.

The genes are TRBV6-5 and TRBJ2-1; D tentatively reads TRBD1 or TRBD2 (5 bases each). CDR3 size: 12 residues. Per the germline V gene, CDR1 is MNHEY and CDR2 is SVGAGI. The V and J ends lost 7 bases and 14 bases respectively, with 18 bases between them. The CDR3, as DNA: TGTGCCAGCAAGACAAGCAGGGAGATTGAGTTCTTC. Amino acids: CASKTSREIEFF.

This clone has a single count. V gene TRBV11-2 combines with J gene TRBJ2-2; 7 bases line up with TRBD1. The V gene end was trimmed by 1 base and the J gene end by 4 bases; junction bases not matched to a gene: 6. The CDR3 spans 16 residues. CDR1 is SGHAT, CDR2 FQNNGV, per germline. The CDR3 loop is CASSLVATGRTGELFF. DNA of the CDR3: TGTGCCAGCAGCTTAGTGGCGACAGGGCGCACCGGGGAGCTGTTTTTT.

J is TRBJ1-1 and V is TRBV30; D remains unclear. V lost 3 bases, J lost 1 base, and 3 bases lay in between. This CDR3 has 11 residues. Germline V gene sequence: CDR1 GTSNPN, CDR2 SVGIG (reference sequence). CDR3 in amino acids: CAWRWNTEAFF. CDR3 bases: TGTGCCTGGAGATGGAACACTGAAGCTTTCTTT.

The chain employs TRBV19 and TRBJ1-5; no clear D gene. Germline V CDR1 and CDR2: LNHDA, SQIVND (reference sequence). This CDR3 comprises 15 residues. Between the trimmed V and J ends, which lost 3 bases and 4 bases, there was a span of 13 bases. The DNA for the CDR3 is TGTGCCAGTAGTATCCAATTACCTAGGAATCAGCCCCAGCATTTT. Translation gives CASSIQLPRNQPQHF.

The chain has TRBV7-9 and TRBJ2-7, with D possibly matching TRBD2 (5 bases). Trimming pared 8 bases from V and 3 bases from J, leaving 8 bases between. The CDR3 contains 11 residues. Germline-derived CDR1 and CDR2 are SEHNR and FQNEAQ (reference sequence). CDR3 loop: CASAGFYEQYF. CDR3 sequence (DNA): TGTGCCAGCGCGGGTTTCTACGAGCAGTACTTC.

This clone was detected once. The rearrangement links TRBV15 to TRBJ1-2; D remains unclear. CDR3 length: 14 residues. Germline values: CDR1 LNHNV, CDR2 YYDKDF (reference sequence). Trimming took 1 base from V and 7 from J, leaving 13 bases between them. CDR3 in amino acids: CATSRVSVLSGYTF. CDR3 nucleotide sequence: TGTGCCACCAGCAGAGTTTCCGTATTGAGTGGCTACACCTTC. Filled out from reference TRBV15 and TRBJ1-2, the complete variable domain reads DAMVIQNPRYQVTQFGKPVTLSCSQTLNHNVMYWYQQKSSQAPKLLFHYYDKDFNNEADTPDNFQSRRPNTSFCFLDIRSPGLGDTAMYLCATSRVSVLSGYTFGSGTRLTVV.

The rearrangement joins TRBV4-1 to TRBJ2-2, with D hard to call. This CDR3 comprises 16 residues. V was trimmed by 0 bases and J by 0 bases, leaving 8 bases between them. Germline V CDR1 and CDR2: MGHRA, YSYEKL. In nucleotides, the CDR3 is TGCGCCAGCAGCCAAGAAAAAGCAGCGAACACCGGGGAGCTGTTTTTT. Encoded protein: CASSQEKAANTGELFF.

This chain joins TRBV28 and TRBJ1-1; D gene ambiguous. Germline CDR1 reads MDHEN; CDR2 reads SYDVKM. There are 17 residues in the CDR3. V was clipped by 4 bases and J by 0 bases, with 18 bases between them. The DNA for the CDR3 is TGTGCCAGCAGTTCCCCCTGGAGGCCTACTTTGAACACTGAAGCTTTCTTT. It codes for CASSSPWRPTLNTEAFF.

This clone was counted a few times. The rearrangement joins TRBV6-1 to TRBJ1-5; D gene unclear. Trimming cost V 3 bases and J 7 bases, with 16 bases left between them. This CDR3 contains 15 residues. Germline CDR1 and CDR2: MNHNS and SASEGT. For the CDR3, the DNA is TGTGCCAGCAGTGAGCAGCCGAAGGTACACCAGCCCCAGCATTTT. It is translated as CASSEQPKVHQPQHF.